This passage covers 21 T cell receptor beta chains from one sample sequenced in a study of neurological immune-mediated disorders. Each CDR3 protein gets one entry after TCRdb re-called the 5' RACE reads with MiXCR. Of 14,000 or so distinct CDR3 sequences detected, 13% appear once; the ten largest clones hold less than 50%. Material: CD8+ T cells from blood. Source of these receptors: a female donor with HTLV-1-associated myelopathy (HAM/TSP).

This clonotype has at least ten counts. The J gene is TRBJ2-7, the V gene TRBV7-2; D is ambiguous. V was cut by 0 bases and J by 2 bases, with 2 bases left in between. The length of the CDR3 is 12 residues. Per germline, CDR1 SGHTA and CDR2 FQGNSA. CDR3 protein: CASSLAPYEQYF. CDR3 coding DNA: TGTGCCAGCAGCTTAGCCCCCTACGAGCAGTACTTC.

This clonotype has at least ten counts. The rearrangement uses TRBV7-8 and TRBJ2-7, with 9 nucleotides matching TRBD2. The germline CDR1 and CDR2 sequences are SGHVS and FQNEAQ. The CDR3 contains 18 residues. Losses at the gene ends were 0 bases for V and 6 bases for J; bases not matched to a gene: 15. CDR3 sequence reads: CASSLAGAGGPLRAEQYF. In DNA form, the CDR3 reads TGTGCCAGCAGCTTAGCTGGGGCGGGAGGGCCGTTAAGGGCCGAGCAGTACTTC.

This clonotype was counted ten times or more. The CDR3 DNA follows: TGCGCCAGCAGCCCGGAAACTAGCGGCCTCCGCTACGAGCAGTACTTC. Amino acids: CASSPETSGLRYEQYF. The chain employs TRBV5-1 and TRBJ2-7, with 8 bases that match TRBD2. V was pared by 4 bases and J by 3 bases, with 12 bases of the junction left unmatched. Per germline, CDR1 SGHRS and CDR2 YFSETQ. This CDR3 is 16 amino acids long.

This clonotype was detected a few times. The chain carries TRBV5-8 and TRBJ2-7; maybe TRBD2 (5 bases). V was trimmed by 4 bases and J by 2 bases, leaving 10 bases between them. The CDR3 contains 13 residues. Germline lookup yields CDR1 SGHTS and CDR2 YDEGEE. The CDR3 DNA follows: TGTGCCAGCAGCGCTGGACTGACCTACGAGCAGTACTTC. Protein sequence: CASSAGLTYEQYF.

Many counts were recorded for this clonotype. The J gene is TRBJ2-7, the V gene TRBV7-2; D is perhaps TRBD1 (6 bases). The ends were cut back, 1 base at V and 7 bases at J, with 11 bases in the middle. This CDR3 comprises 13 residues. Germline loops: CDR1 SGHTA, CDR2 FQGNSA. DNA for the CDR3: TGTGCCAGCAGCTTAGGGTGGGACAAGGAGCAGTACTTC. It specifies CASSLGWDKEQYF.

This clonotype was detected many times. The chain is built from TRBV27 and TRBJ2-7, with D perhaps TRBD1 or TRBD2 (6 bases each). Trimming stripped 1 base from V and 6 bases from J, with 7 bases between. The germline V gene encodes CDR1 MNHEY and CDR2 SMNVEV (reference sequence). The CDR3 totals 12 residues. In DNA form, the CDR3 reads TGTGCCAGCAGTTTATGGGGGGCCGAGCAGTACTTC. Residues: CASSLWGAEQYF.

This clonotype was counted at least ten times. This rearrangement joins TRBV6-1 to TRBJ1-5; no firm D call. Germline lookup yields CDR1 MNHNS and CDR2 SASEGT. This CDR3 has 15 residues. V was clipped by 2 bases and J by 3 bases, with 11 bases between them. The CDR3: CASSETGEDNQPQHF. Written as DNA, the CDR3 is TGTGCCAGCAGTGAAACGGGAGAGGACAATCAGCCCCAGCATTTT.

In its sample, this clonotype was seen many times. The chain combines TRBV27 with TRBJ1-2; D possibly corresponds to TRBD1 (5 bases). This CDR3 comprises 14 residues. V lost 0 bases to trimming and J lost 5 bases, with 10 bases between them. Germline assignment: CDR1 MNHEY and CDR2 SMNVEV (reference sequence). CDR3 sequence: CASSLSWGDYGYTF. As DNA, the CDR3 is TGTGCCAGCAGTTTATCTTGGGGGGATTATGGCTACACCTTC.

Ten or more counts support this clonotype. This chain connects TRBV7-8 to TRBJ2-7; TRBD1 aligns across 8 bases. Germline trimming cut 3 bases from V and 6 bases from J; bases unmatched to any gene: 7. Germline CDR1 reads SGHVS; CDR2 reads FQNEAQ. The CDR3 sequence is 14 residues long. CDR3 DNA sequence: TGTGCCAGCAGCTTCGACAGGGGCGGGGTCGAGCAGTACTTC. Translated, it gives CASSFDRGGVEQYF.

This clonotype was detected many times. The chain recombines TRBV20-1 with TRBJ2-2; 7 bases fit TRBD2. The V segment lost 3 bases and the J segment 6 bases; nucleotides outside the gene matches: 1. Germline CDR1 is DFQATT and CDR2 is SNEGSKA (reference sequence). This CDR3 has 12 residues. CDR3: CSARTSSGELFF. The CDR3, as DNA: TGCAGTGCTAGGACTAGCTCCGGGGAGCTGTTTTTT.

This clonotype came up many times. The chain combines TRBV7-9 with TRBJ2-1; D unclear. Germline values: CDR1 SEHNR, CDR2 FQNEAQ (reference sequence). Trimming shortened V by 4 bases and J by 10 bases, and 14 bases separated the two germline ends. This CDR3 region has 13 residues. CDR3 bases: TGTGCCAGCAGCTCCGACCCGGATAAGGAGCAGTTCTTC. Its protein product is CASSSDPDKEQFF.

This clonotype was detected many times. V is TRBV2 and J is TRBJ2-7; D possibly uses TRBD1 or TRBD2 (6 bases each). Germline CDR1 reads SNHLY; CDR2 reads FYNNEI. V was trimmed by 7 bases and J by 3 bases, leaving 10 bases between them. The CDR3 is made up of 12 amino acids. The DNA of the CDR3 is TGTGCCAGCATCAAGGGGGGCTACGAGCAGTACTTC. Residues: CASIKGGYEQYF.

The chain uses TRBV28 and TRBJ2-2; 7 bases are a match to TRBD2. The CDR3 loop spans 15 amino acids. Germline V gene lookup returns CDR1 MDHEN and CDR2 SYDVKM. Trimming cost V 2 bases and J 4 bases; bases outside gene matches: 4. The CDR3 protein is CASSLTTGGTGELFF. CDR3 in DNA: TGTGCCAGCAGTTTAACGACGGGAGGCACCGGGGAGCTGTTTTTT.

This clonotype was seen repeatedly, ten times or more. This chain joins TRBV4-2 and TRBJ2-7; D might be TRBD1 (6 bases). V was shortened by 4 bases and J by 5 bases, with 24 bases between the two germline ends. The CDR3 spans 17 residues. Germline values: CDR1 LGHNA, CDR2 YNFKEQ. The CDR3 region is CASSPGAVQGLGNEQYF. The CDR3 bases are TGTGCCAGCAGCCCCGGAGCGGTTCAGGGGCTTGGGAACGAGCAGTACTTC.

This clonotype was recorded at least ten times. This rearrangement joins TRBV4-1 to TRBJ2-7, with 8 bases fitting TRBD2. Unmatched junction bases numbered 6, after V lost 2 bases and J lost 9 bases. Germline V CDR1 and CDR2: MGHRA, YSYEKL. There are 13 residues in the CDR3. CDR3 nucleotide sequence: TGCGCCAGCAGCCAATCCCGGGAGGGAGGGCAGTACTTC. It translates to CASSQSREGGQYF.

A word on this clonotype: This clone may be a read error of a much larger clone one base away. The gene calls are TRBV5-5 and TRBJ2-2; D is undetermined. Germline V gene data show CDR1 as SGHKS and CDR2 as YYEKEE (reference sequence). CDR3 length: 15 residues. The CDR3 region is CASSFEVGNTWELFF. CDR3 sequence (DNA): TGTGCCAGCAGCTTCGAAGTGGGCAACACCTGGGAGCTGTTTTTT. Full variable domain (outside the CDR3, taken from reference TRBV5-5 and TRBJ2-2): DAGVTQSPTHLIKTRGQQVTLRCSPISGHKSVSWYQQVLGQGPQFIFQYYEKEERGRGNFPDRFSARQFPNYSSELNVNALLLGDSALYLCASSFEVGNTWELFFGEGSRLTVL.

The rearrangement uses TRBV29-1 and TRBJ2-7; the match to TRBD1 covers 7 bases. CDR3 length: 13 amino acids. Germline V CDR1 and CDR2: SQVTM, ANQGSEA. The trim removed 5 bases at V and 3 bases at J, leaving 7 bases unmatched. In DNA, the CDR3 is TGCAGCGTTTGTGGGACAGTGGACTACGAGCAGTACTTC. Protein: CSVCGTVDYEQYF.

This clonotype was seen ten or more times. The chain carries TRBV4-2 and TRBJ1-1; 7 bases align to TRBD1. V dropped 4 bases and J dropped 4; count of bases not matched to a gene: 12. In germline, CDR1 is LGHNA, CDR2 YNFKEQ. This CDR3 is built from 16 residues. The CDR3 DNA reads TGTGCCAGCAGCCCCCGTCCAGGGGGGGAAATCACTGAAGCTTTCTTT. It specifies CASSPRPGGEITEAFF.

This clonotype was seen many times. CDR3 coding DNA: TGCGCCAGCTATGGCATGAACACTGAAGCTTTCTTT. It translates to CASYGMNTEAFF. The chain has TRBV5-1 and TRBJ1-1; D gene uncertain. The germline V gene encodes CDR1 SGHRS and CDR2 YFSETQ. The CDR3 has 12 residues. The germline V and J ends were trimmed by 7 bases and 0 bases, with 7 bases remaining between them.

This clonotype was picked up many times. The rearrangement joins TRBV2 to TRBJ1-1; the D is unclear. CDR3 size: 12 residues. The V and J ends lost 6 bases and 3 bases respectively, with 8 bases between them. Looked up from germline, CDR1 is SNHLY and CDR2 is FYNNEI. CDR3 loop: CASRRADTEAFF. The CDR3 bases are TGTGCCAGCAGGAGGGCGGACACTGAAGCTTTCTTT.

This clonotype was counted at least ten times. CDR3 sequence (DNA): TGTGCCAGCGGGACGGAGAACACCGGGGAGCTGTTTTTT. As protein: CASGTENTGELFF. The rearrangement uses TRBV12-3 or TRBV12-4 and TRBJ2-2, with D tentatively TRBD1 or TRBD2 (5 bases each). CDR3 length: 13 amino acids. Deletions cut 8 bases from V and 1 base from J, with 8 bases between.